The 32 T cell receptor beta chains below all came from one sample that was sequenced in a study of T cell responses to AZD1222 COVID-19 vaccine. The data were produced by immunoSEQ multiplex PCR, yet TCRdb's version contains in-frame clones alone and is incomplete. The table records roughly 130,000 clones, 87% of them present only once. This specimen was peripheral blood, taken on day 0 of AZD1222 vaccination. The source is an adult in good health.

The V call is TRBV6-5, the J call TRBJ1-1; D remains unclear. CDR1 and CDR2 from the germline V gene are MNHEY and SVGAGI. Trimming removed 2 bases at V and 4 bases at J, with 11 bases between. The CDR3 covers 14 residues. The CDR3 nucleotides are TGTGCCAGCAGTTACAGTAAAAGGGCCACTGAAGCTTTCTTT. Translated: CASSYSKRATEAFF.

This chain uses TRBV6-5 with TRBJ2-7; D gene unclear. V was cut by 2 bases and J by 3 bases, with 8 bases left in between. Germline CDR1 and CDR2: MNHEY and SVGAGI. This CDR3 is 13 amino acids long. In DNA, the CDR3 is TGTGCCAGCAGTTACCGTGTCGGCTACGAGCAGTACTTC. Encoded protein: CASSYRVGYEQYF.

The chain recombines TRBV6-5 with TRBJ2-7, with a weak D call TRBD1 (6 bases). The CDR3 covers 11 residues. The ends were cut back, 8 bases at V and 2 bases at J, with 7 bases in the middle. The germline V gene encodes CDR1 MNHEY and CDR2 SVGAGI. This chain's CDR3 is CASAGAYEQYF. The DNA of the CDR3 is TGTGCCAGCGCAGGGGCCTACGAGCAGTACTTC.

This chain links TRBV7-3 with TRBJ2-3; 7 bases align to TRBD1. Trimming took 5 bases from V and 8 from J; bases not matched to a gene: 13. Germline loops: CDR1 SGHTA, CDR2 FQGTGA. The CDR3 runs 15 residues. In DNA form, the CDR3 reads TGTGCCAGCAGCCCGACAGGGCCCCCCTTAGGTACGCAGTATTTT. The encoded protein is CASSPTGPPLGTQYF.

This chain joins TRBV21-1 and TRBJ1-1; the listed D gene, TRBD1, was not tested against the DNA. TRBV21-1 is a pseudogene segment. CDR3 length equals 16 residues. The CDR3 nucleotides read TGTGCCAGCAGCAAAGAGACACCTATTGGCTACACTGAAGCTTTCTTT. Its translation is CASSKETPIGYTEAFF.

The V and J genes are TRBV5-4 and TRBJ2-5, with D possibly being TRBD2 (6 bases). Germline CDR1 is SGHNT and CDR2 is YYREEE (reference sequence). The CDR3 runs 14 residues. Trimming stripped 4 bases from V and 5 bases from J, with 15 bases between. CDR3 DNA: TGTGCCAGCAGCCCGCAGCTGGAGGGGGAGACCCAGTACTTC. Translating gives CASSPQLEGETQYF.

This rearrangement joins TRBV6-4 to TRBJ1-2; weak D call: TRBD1 (6 bases). V was pared by 7 bases and J by 8 bases, with 20 bases between. The germline V gene has CDR1 MRHNA and CDR2 SNTAGT. The CDR3 is 14 residues long. For the CDR3, the DNA is TGTGCCAGCACTCCCAGCCGGACAGCTGGCGGCTACACCTTC. It specifies CASTPSRTAGGYTF.

The chain joins TRBV7-2 to TRBJ2-5, with 7 bases aligning to TRBD1. V was clipped by 0 bases and J by 3 bases; unmatched bases: 4. The CDR3 totals 15 residues. Germline V gives CDR1 SGHTA, CDR2 FQGNSA. The CDR3 is CASSLANRGKETQYF. The CDR3 DNA follows: TGTGCCAGCAGCTTAGCGAACAGGGGAAAAGAGACCCAGTACTTC.

The chain couples TRBV12-3 or TRBV12-4 to TRBJ1-1; TRBD1 is a possible D gene (6 bases). This CDR3 region has 13 residues. Trimming removed 2 bases from V and 5 bases from J, with 9 bases in between. The CDR3 DNA reads as TGTGCCAGCAGTTTAAGCCAGGGGACTGAAGCTTTCTTT. Translating it yields CASSLSQGTEAFF.

The chain recombines TRBV11-2 with TRBJ2-1; TRBD2 matches 9 bases. CDR1 SGHAT and CDR2 FQNNGV come from the germline V gene. V shed 1 base, J shed 0 bases, and the junction held 10 bases outside the gene matches. The CDR3 is made up of 19 amino acids. Here the CDR3 DNA reads TGTGCCAGCAGCTTAGGTCCCAGCGGGGGGTTACTCTCCTACAATGAGCAGTTCTTC. This encodes CASSLGPSGGLLSYNEQFF.

This CDR3 is CSASKQSGAYEQYF. The CDR3 region has the DNA TGCAGTGCTAGTAAACAGTCGGGGGCCTACGAGCAGTACTTC. The chain employs TRBV20-1 and TRBJ2-7; weak D call: TRBD2 (6 bases). V was pared by 3 bases and J by 2 bases, with 14 bases between. The length of the CDR3 is 14 residues. Germline assignment: CDR1 DFQATT and CDR2 SNEGSKA (reference sequence).

The V and J genes are TRBV19 and TRBJ1-4; 8 bases align to TRBD1. Trimming cost V 10 bases and J 5 bases; bases outside gene matches: 9. This CDR3 is 14 amino acids long. Germline loops: CDR1 LNHDA, CDR2 SQIVND (reference sequence). CDR3 bases: TGTGCCACCCACGGACAGGGCTTAAATGAAAAACTGTTTTTT. Translation: CATHGQGLNEKLFF.

The chain joins TRBV9 to TRBJ2-1; D remains ambiguous. Germline-derived CDR1 and CDR2 are SGDLS and YYNGEE. The CDR3 totals 16 residues. Trimming left V 0 bases short and J 0 bases short, with 10 bases between. The CDR3 loop reads CASSVDVGNSYNEQFF. The CDR3 DNA is TGTGCCAGCAGCGTAGACGTGGGGAACTCCTACAATGAGCAGTTCTTC.

This chain joins TRBV2 and TRBJ1-1, with a tentative D call TRBD1 (5 bases). Trimming took 7 bases from V and 3 from J, leaving 18 bases between them. CDR1 and CDR2 from the germline V gene are SNHLY and FYNNEI. This CDR3 comprises 15 residues. This CDR3 is CASTREGAVDTEAFF. In nucleotides, the CDR3 is TGTGCCAGCACCAGAGAAGGGGCAGTGGACACTGAAGCTTTCTTT.

The J gene is TRBJ1-1, the V gene TRBV2; tentatively, D is TRBD1 (5 bases). The V end lost 3 bases, the J end lost 1 base, and 6 bases lay between the germline ends. The CDR3 is 13 residues long. Germline V gene lookup returns CDR1 SNHLY and CDR2 FYNNEI. As DNA, the CDR3 is TGTGCCAGCAGTGACAGGGAGAACACTGAAGCTTTCTTT. Its protein product is CASSDRENTEAFF.

The J gene is TRBJ2-1, the V gene TRBV24-1, with a possible D match to TRBD2 (5 bases). The V gene lost 1 base and the J gene lost 6 bases, with 15 bases spanning the gap. Germline-derived CDR1 and CDR2 are KGHDR and SFDVKD. The length of the CDR3 is 16 residues. CDR3 in DNA: TGTGCCACCAGTGATTTAGGGCGCCCCGCGGGCAATGAGCAGTTCTTC. As protein: CATSDLGRPAGNEQFF.

CDR3 loop: CSVEDRGWQDTEAFF. The CDR3 DNA reads as TGCAGCGTTGAAGATCGCGGATGGCAAGACACTGAAGCTTTCTTT. The chain carries TRBV29-1 and TRBJ1-1; the D is unclear. Germline CDR1 is SQVTM and CDR2 is ANQGSEA. Trimming removed 0 bases at V and 3 bases at J, with 14 bases between. The CDR3 has 15 residues.

V is TRBV9 and J is TRBJ1-3, with D perhaps TRBD1 (6 bases). This CDR3 spans 15 amino acids. The V and J ends lost 3 bases and 6 bases respectively, with 16 bases between them. Germline values: CDR1 SGDLS, CDR2 YYNGEE. This CDR3 reads CASSATPGQKNTIYF. Written as DNA, the CDR3 is TGTGCCAGCAGCGCGACGCCGGGACAAAAAAACACCATATATTTT.

The rearrangement joins TRBV4-1 to TRBJ1-1, with a possible D match to TRBD1 (5 bases). CDR3 length equals 14 residues. The germline V gene encodes CDR1 MGHRA and CDR2 YSYEKL. V was shortened by 0 bases and J by 7 bases, with 12 bases between the two germline ends. The CDR3 nucleotides are TGCGCCAGCAGCCAAGAAGGAGTGGGGGGTGAAGCTTTCTTT. Amino acid sequence: CASSQEGVGGEAFF.

The gene calls are TRBV28 and TRBJ1-3; 9 bases agree with TRBD1. CDR1 and CDR2 from the germline V gene are MDHEN and SYDVKM. V shed 4 bases, J shed 3 bases, and the junction held 7 bases outside the gene matches. This CDR3 is 16 amino acids long. As DNA, the CDR3 is TGTGCCAGCAGTTCTACGGGACAGGGAAATGGAAACACCATATATTTT. This codes for CASSSTGQGNGNTIYF.

V gene TRBV19 combines with J gene TRBJ1-5; no reliable D call. Per the germline V gene, CDR1 is LNHDA and CDR2 is SQIVND (reference sequence). The CDR3 spans 16 residues. V lost 9 bases, J lost 5 bases, and 23 bases lay in between. CDR3 region: CASTSSTGIGDQPQHF. CDR3 DNA: TGTGCCAGCACTTCTAGTACCGGGATCGGCGATCAGCCCCAGCATTTT.

The chain has TRBV6-1 and TRBJ1-5; TRBD1 might be the D (6 bases). Trimming took off 3 bases at V and 2 bases at J, with 14 bases between the two ends. The germline V gene has CDR1 MNHNS and CDR2 SASEGT. CDR3 length equals 16 residues. CDR3 nucleotide sequence: TGTGCCAGCAGTGAGGGGACACTCCGAGGCAATCAGCCCCAGCATTTT. Protein product: CASSEGTLRGNQPQHF.

The chain combines TRBV19 with TRBJ2-7; the D is unclear. This CDR3 comprises 13 residues. CDR1 is LNHDA, CDR2 SQIVND, per germline (reference sequence). The V end was cut by 3 bases, the J end by 1 base, with 7 bases between. CDR3 nucleotide sequence: TGTGCCAGTAGTATCGTGGATTCCTACGAGCAGTACTTC. It encodes CASSIVDSYEQYF.

The chain employs TRBV28 and TRBJ2-7, with D possibly matching TRBD1 (6 bases). Trimming took off 6 bases at V and 0 bases at J, with 15 bases between the two ends. The CDR3 sequence is 15 residues long. Germline V lookup: CDR1 MDHEN, CDR2 SYDVKM. For the CDR3, the DNA is TGTGCCAGCAGCATTTGGGACAAACTCTCCTACGAGCAGTACTTC. Its protein product is CASSIWDKLSYEQYF.

A few counts support this clone. J is TRBJ1-2 and V is TRBV4-3; D unresolved. The CDR3 is made up of 13 amino acids. The V and J ends lost 3 bases and 4 bases respectively, with 9 bases between them. Germline V gene data show CDR1 as LGHNA and CDR2 as YSLEER. CDR3 residues: CASSHPGGYGYTF. CDR3 DNA sequence: TGCGCCAGCAGCCATCCGGGCGGCTATGGCTACACCTTC.

The chain carries TRBV27 and TRBJ1-2, with unresolved D. The CDR3 is made up of 12 amino acids. The V gene's germline CDR1 is MNHEY and CDR2 SMNVEV (reference sequence). V was pared by 4 bases and J by 7 bases, with 10 bases between. Written as DNA, the CDR3 is TGTGCCAGCAGTTCCCGGATCGGTGGCTACACCTTC. Residues: CASSSRIGGYTF.

The rearrangement joins TRBV2 to TRBJ1-5; D call uncertain. The CDR3 is 14 residues long. V lost 2 bases to trimming and J lost 0 bases, with 5 bases between them. Per the germline V gene, CDR1 is SNHLY and CDR2 is FYNNEI. The CDR3 coding sequence is TGTGCCAGCAGTGAATCGGATAGCAATCAGCCCCAGCATTTT. As protein: CASSESDSNQPQHF.

The rearrangement uses TRBV3-1 (or the pseudogene TRBV3-2) and TRBJ2-5, with TRBD2 identical over 7 bases. This CDR3 is 16 amino acids long. From germline, CDR1 is LGHDT and CDR2 YNNKEL (reference sequence). Germline trimming cut 0 bases from V and 2 bases from J; bases unmatched to any gene: 6. CDR3 amino acids: CASSQEFNSGQETQYF. The CDR3 nucleotides are TGTGCCAGCAGCCAAGAGTTCAATAGCGGGCAAGAGACCCAGTACTTC.

This chain connects TRBV19 to TRBJ2-7; D tentatively fits TRBD1 or TRBD2 (5 bases each). Germline CDR1 and CDR2: LNHDA and SQIVND (reference sequence). The CDR3 extends over 15 amino acids. Trimming took 3 bases from V and 0 from J, leaving 12 bases between them. For the CDR3, the DNA is TGTGCCAGTAGTATGGGGCGAGGAGGCTCCTACGAGCAGTACTTC. Protein: CASSMGRGGSYEQYF.

The genes are TRBV9 and TRBJ1-5, with 7 bases identical to TRBD1. The ends lost 4 bases at V and 5 bases at J; junction bases unmatched: 9. Germline-derived CDR1 and CDR2 are SGDLS and YYNGEE. The CDR3 extends over 15 amino acids. CDR3 sequence (DNA): TGTGCCAGCAGCCCAAGAGGGACAGCCGATCAGCCCCAGCATTTT. It translates to CASSPRGTADQPQHF. The full variable domain, rest sourced from reference TRBV9 and TRBJ1-5, is DSGVTQTPKHLITATGQRVTLRCSPRSGDLSVYWYQQSLDQGLQFLIQYYNGEERAKGNILERFSAQQFPDLHSELNLSSLELGDSALYFCASSPRGTADQPQHFGDGTRLSIL.

This clone was seen only a few times. The chain carries TRBV28 and TRBJ1-5; D ambiguous. The germline V gene has CDR1 MDHEN and CDR2 SYDVKM. The CDR3 loop spans 16 amino acids. V lost 9 bases and J 0 bases, leaving 18 bases between the germline ends. The CDR3 coding sequence is TGTGCCAGTGTTAAAGGGATAGGGAATAGCAATCAGCCCCAGCATTTT. Amino acid sequence: CASVKGIGNSNQPQHF.

V usage is TRBV6-6 and J usage is TRBJ1-2; TRBD1 might be the D (6 bases). Germline loops: CDR1 MNHNY, CDR2 SVGAGI (reference sequence). The CDR3 is 13 amino acids. With 6 bases removed from V and 2 bases from J, the gap between germline ends came to 10 bases. CDR3 residues: CASSDQGNYGYTF. Here the CDR3 DNA reads TGTGCCAGCAGCGATCAGGGGAACTATGGCTACACCTTC.